A selection of T cell receptor beta chains follows, all from one sample in a study of T cells in Graves' hyperthyroidism and ophthalmopathy. TCRdb reanalysed the multiplex PCR reads using MiXCR and keeps one entry per CDR3 protein. This table has hundreds of thousands of distinct CDR3 sequences, approximately 15% appearing once. Sequencing was carried out using blood. The receptors stem from a woman in her 30s with Graves' hyperthyroidism that later progressed to Graves' ophthalmopathy. Each CDR3 is given with its conserved first and last residue. A D gene is named only where the DNA matches it firmly. A clone size is listed for some rows: how often the clone was seen (once, few, many), or a class if it is expanded.

NA,16,NA,TRBJ2-6,TRBV7-9,TGTGCCAGCAGCCCCACCCTTACGGAAGGGGCCAACGTCCTGACTTTC,CASSPTLTEGANVLTF
TRBD2,17,few,TRBJ2-2,TRBV30,TGTGCCTGGAGTGGAAAGAGACTAGCGGGAGAAACCGGGGGGCTGTTTTTT,CAWSGKRLAGETGGLFF
NA,15,many,TRBJ2-2,TRBV2,TGTGCCGGGGAATTGGGGGGCCTCAACACCGGGGAGCTGTTTTTT,CAGELGGLNTGELFF
NA,14,many,TRBJ2-5,TRBV4-1,TGCGCCAGCAGCCAAGGACAGGTTCGAGAGACCCAGTACTTC,CASSQGQVRETQYF
NA,11,many,TRBJ2-5,TRBV7-2,TGTGCCAGCAGCTTAGCCGGGACCCAGTACTTC,CASSLAGTQYF
NA,14,NA,TRBJ2-1,TRBV20-1,TGCAGTGCTAGAGGAGGGGTCTCCTACAATGAGCAGTTCTTC,CSARGGVSYNEQFF
TRBD1,14,NA,TRBJ2-5,TRBV27,TGTGCCAGCAGTTTAAGGGACAGGGGCCGCACCCAGTACTTC,CASSLRDRGRTQYF
NA,14,many,TRBJ2-7,TRBV11-2,TGTGCCAGCCCCTATGGGGGGAGTAACCACGAGCAGTACTTC,CASPYGGSNHEQYF
TRBD2,16,NA,TRBJ2-1,TRBV7-8,TGTGCCAGCAGCGCTAGCGGGAGGTTCCTCATGAATGAGCAGTTCTTC,CASSASGRFLMNEQFF
NA,14,few,TRBJ1-5,TRBV7-2,TGTGCCAGCAGCGCAAGTGGGGGCCACACGACCCAGCATTTT,CASSASGGHTTQHF
TRBD1,15,many,TRBJ2-3,TRBV10-3,TGTGCCATCAGAAAACAGGGGGAGAGGACAGATACGCAGTATTTT,CAIRKQGERTDTQYF
TRBD2,18,many,TRBJ2-1,TRBV7-8,TGTGCCAGCAGCTTCCCTCGAGCGGGAGTTCCAGTCTACAATGAGCAGTTCTTC,CASSFPRAGVPVYNEQFF
TRBD1,17,few,TRBJ1-5,TRBV4-2,TGTGCCAGCAGCCAAGACGGGGACAGGCAGATCAATCAGCCCCAGCATTTT,CASSQDGDRQINQPQHF
TRBD2,19,many,TRBJ2-1,TRBV11-2,TGTGCCAGCAGCTTAGCTTATAGGACTAGCGGGAGACTGGACAATGAGCAGTTCTTC,CASSLAYRTSGRLDNEQFF
NA,14,many,TRBJ1-2,TRBV30,TGTGCCTGGAGTCCGGAACAGGGACCTTATGGCTACACCTTC,CAWSPEQGPYGYTF
NA,14,few,TRBJ1-2,TRBV6-2/TRBV6-3,TGTGCCAGCAGTTGCTCGGAGTACTACTATGGCTACACCTTC,CASSCSEYYYGYTF
NA,13,NA,TRBJ2-7,TRBV11-2,TGTGCCAGCAGCTCGTCAGGGTGGGAGGCGCAGTACTTC,CASSSSGWEAQYF
NA,13,many,TRBJ2-5,TRBV7-8,TGTGCCAGCAGCTTAGCCCAGGAAGAGACCCAGTACTTC,CASSLAQEETQYF
NA,13,many,TRBJ2-5,TRBV28,TGTGCCAGCAGTCCCCCCTACGTCGAGACCCAGTACTTC,CASSPPYVETQYF
NA,16,many,TRBJ2-7,TRBV19,TGTGCCAGTAGCCTAGGACGGGCAGGGGAAGCATACGAGCAGTACTTC,CASSLGRAGEAYEQYF
NA,16,many,TRBJ1-5,TRBV28,TGTGCCAGCAGTTTATTCAGGGGAATGGGCAATCAGCCCCAGCATTTT,CASSLFRGMGNQPQHF
TRBD1,13,NA,TRBJ2-5,TRBV2,TGTGCCAGCAGTGTGGACAGGGCAGAGATCCAGTACTTC,CASSVDRAEIQYF
NA,13,NA,TRBJ2-7,TRBV4-1,TGCGCCAGCAGCCAAACAGAGATTTACGAGCAGTACTTC,CASSQTEIYEQYF
NA,14,many,TRBJ1-5,TRBV6-5,TGTGCCAGCAGTTACGACGGGGCGTATCAGCCCCAGCATTTT,CASSYDGAYQPQHF
NA,14,few,TRBJ2-7,TRBV2,TGTGCCAGCAGTGATAGGGGTTTAAGGAACGAGCAGTACTTC,CASSDRGLRNEQYF
NA,13,many,TRBJ2-2,TRBV6-5,TGTGCCAGCAAAGGGCTTGGCACCGGGGAGCTGTTTTTT,CASKGLGTGELFF
NA,15,many,TRBJ2-3,TRBV27,TGTGCCAGCAGGGCATGGGAGCGAGACACAGATACGCAGTATTTT,CASRAWERDTDTQYF
NA,15,many,TRBJ2-5,TRBV6-6,TGTGCCAGCAGTTACTCGGGGAGTCGCCAAGAGACCCAGTACTTC,CASSYSGSRQETQYF
TRBD1,15,few,TRBJ2-7,TRBV9,TGTGCCAGCAGCGAGGGACAGGGGGCTGGGTACGAGCAGTACTTC,CASSEGQGAGYEQYF
TRBD2,18,many,TRBJ2-1,TRBV20-1,TGCAGTGCTAGAGATAAGTTTTTAGCGGGACCCTCCTACAATGAGCAGTTCTTC,CSARDKFLAGPSYNEQFF
TRBD2,16,NA,TRBJ2-1,TRBV20-1,TGCAGTGCGGATCACGTTCAAGCGGGAGTGGAGTACGAGCAGTTCTTC,CSADHVQAGVEYEQFF
NA,15,many,TRBJ2-5,TRBV30,TGTGCCTGGAGTGCCCGGGGCCGGACCAAAGAGACCCAGTACTTC,CAWSARGRTKETQYF
NA,15,NA,TRBJ2-2,TRBV6-1,TGTGCCAGCAGTGAAAATGGGGGCGCCACCGGGGAGCTGTTTTTT,CASSENGGATGELFF
NA,12,few,TRBJ2-7,TRBV6-1,TGTGCCAGCAGTACATCGAGGTACGAGCAGTACTTC,CASSTSRYEQYF
NA,15,many,TRBJ1-1,TRBV18,TGTGCCAGCTCACCACCGTCACTCCTGAACACTGAAGCTTTCTTT,CASSPPSLLNTEAFF
NA,16,many,TRBJ1-5,TRBV24-1,TGTGCCACCAGTGATTCCGCGGGCTATAGCAATCAGCCCCAGCATTTT,CATSDSAGYSNQPQHF
NA,15,many,TRBJ2-5,TRBV24-1,TGTGCCACCAGTGATTCCTGGGGGATCCAAGAGACCCAGTACTTC,CATSDSWGIQETQYF
TRBD1,14,many,TRBJ1-5,TRBV28,TGTGCCAGCAGGGGGATAACAGGGGTCCAGCCCCAGCATTTT,CASRGITGVQPQHF
TRBD2,14,many,TRBJ2-5,TRBV6-1,TGTGCCAGCAGGGCTAGCGGTTTCCAAGAGACCCAGTACTTC,CASRASGFQETQYF
TRBD1,13,NA,TRBJ1-2,TRBV27,TGTGCCAGCACCGGGACAGGGATCTATGGCTACACCTTC,CASTGTGIYGYTF
NA,14,many,TRBJ1-5,TRBV3-1,TGTGCCAGCAGCCCTCAGGGATCCAATCAGCCCCAGCATTTT,CASSPQGSNQPQHF
NA,16,many,TRBJ2-7,TRBV7-2,TGTGCCAGCAGCTTAGCGCCCCGCGGCAGCCGTCCCGAGCAGTACTTC,CASSLAPRGSRPEQYF
NA,14,NA,TRBJ1-2,TRBV29-1,TGCAGCGTTGTTGGGGGCGGACTTAACTATGGCTACACCTTC,CSVVGGGLNYGYTF
TRBD1,14,few,TRBJ1-1,TRBV19,TGTGCCACCCGGGGACAGGGACCGAACACTGAAGCTTTCTTT,CATRGQGPNTEAFF
NA,16,many,TRBJ1-6,TRBV13,TGTGCCAGCATCCGGAGCGGGGGAGTCTTCAATTCACCCCTCCACTTT,CASIRSGGVFNSPLHF
TRBD2,17,few,TRBJ2-3,TRBV20-1,TGCAGTGCTAGCTTATATATTAGCGGGGCCCAATCAGATACGCAGTATTTT,CSASLYISGAQSDTQYF
TRBD1,15,NA,TRBJ2-1,TRBV4-3,TGCGCCAGCAGCCAGGGGAGACAGGGACCGGATGAGCAGTTCTTC,CASSQGRQGPDEQFF
NA,13,few,TRBJ2-3,TRBV3-1,TGTGCCAGCAGCCAGCTAGCCACAGATACGCAGTATTTT,CASSQLATDTQYF
TRBD2,17,many,TRBJ2-3,TRBV7-9,TGTGCCAGCAGGGGGGGGACGGGTCGGACTACCACAGATACGCAGTATTTT,CASRGGTGRTTTDTQYF
NA,14,many,TRBJ2-7,TRBV27,TGTGCCAGCAGTTTCCTGAACAACCCCTACGAGCAGTACTTC,CASSFLNNPYEQYF
NA,14,NA,TRBJ2-2,TRBV24-1,TGTGCCACCAGTGAGCACCGCCCCGACGGGGAGCTGTTTTTT,CATSEHRPDGELFF
TRBD2,15,many,TRBJ2-7,TRBV7-8,TGTGCCAGCAGCCCTAGCGGGGTGAGCTCCTACGAGCAGTACTTC,CASSPSGVSSYEQYF
TRBD2,13,many,TRBJ2-7,TRBV20-1,TGCAGTGCTACAAGCGGGAGGATGTACGAGCAGTACTTC,CSATSGRMYEQYF